Below, one TCR beta chain is given with its context. Its target is not known. Assay: immunoSEQ multiplex PCR; the TCRdb copy retains only in-frame clones and omits some. The repertoire holds about 56,000 clones, with 80% to 90% as singletons. The data stem from a study of T cell responses to AZD1222 COVID-19 vaccine. Study-wide results and caveats: In all cases, repertoires were sampled only after the peak T cell response.

This clonotype was obtained from an adult in good health. The source was peripheral blood, collected on day 0 of AZD1222 vaccination.

CDR3 DNA sequence: TGTGCCAGCAGCTTGGGCAGGGGGAACGAGCAGTACTTC. Protein product: CASSLGRGNEQYF. The chain recombines TRBV13 with TRBJ2-7; TRBD1 matches at 7 bases. The CDR3 spans 13 residues. Germline CDR1 is PRHDT and CDR2 is FYEKMQ (reference sequence). V shed 3 bases, J shed 5 bases, and the junction held 4 bases outside the gene matches.